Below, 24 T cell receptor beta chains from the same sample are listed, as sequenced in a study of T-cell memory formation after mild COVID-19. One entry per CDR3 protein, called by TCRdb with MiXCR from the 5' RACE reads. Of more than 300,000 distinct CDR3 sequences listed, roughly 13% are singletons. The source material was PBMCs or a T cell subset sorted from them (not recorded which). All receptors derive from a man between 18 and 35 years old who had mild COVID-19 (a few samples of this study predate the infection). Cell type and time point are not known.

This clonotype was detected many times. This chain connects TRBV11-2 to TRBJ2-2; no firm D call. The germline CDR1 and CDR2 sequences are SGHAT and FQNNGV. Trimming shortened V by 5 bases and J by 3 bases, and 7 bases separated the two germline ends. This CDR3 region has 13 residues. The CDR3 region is CASSGLYTGELFF. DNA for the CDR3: TGTGCCAGCAGCGGTTTGTACACCGGGGAGCTGTTTTTT.

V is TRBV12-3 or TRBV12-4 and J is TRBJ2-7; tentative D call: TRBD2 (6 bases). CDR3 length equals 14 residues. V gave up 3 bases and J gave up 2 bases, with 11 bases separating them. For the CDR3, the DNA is TGTGCCAGCAGTTTTCTGCGGGGCACCTACGAGCAGTACTTC. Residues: CASSFLRGTYEQYF.

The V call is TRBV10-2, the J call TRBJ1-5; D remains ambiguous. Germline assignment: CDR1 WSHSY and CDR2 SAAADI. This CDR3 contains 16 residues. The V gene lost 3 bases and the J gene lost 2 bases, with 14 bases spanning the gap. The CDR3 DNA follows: TGCGCCAGCAGTGATTTGCTAACGCACGGCAATCAGCCCCAGCATTTT. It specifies CASSDLLTHGNQPQHF.

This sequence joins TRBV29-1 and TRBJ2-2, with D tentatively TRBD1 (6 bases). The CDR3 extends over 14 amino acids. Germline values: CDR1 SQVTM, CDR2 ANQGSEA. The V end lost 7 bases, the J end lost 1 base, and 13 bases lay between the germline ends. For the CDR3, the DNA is TGCAGCGCTGTAATGGACAGGAACACCGGGGAGCTGTTTTTT. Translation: CSAVMDRNTGELFF.

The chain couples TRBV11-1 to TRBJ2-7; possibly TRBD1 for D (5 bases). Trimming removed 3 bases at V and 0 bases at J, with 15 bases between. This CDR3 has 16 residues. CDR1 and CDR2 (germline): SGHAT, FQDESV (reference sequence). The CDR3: CASSFLGASDSYEQYV. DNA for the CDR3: TGTGCCAGCAGCTTTTTAGGGGCGTCGGACTCCTACGAGCAGTACGTC.

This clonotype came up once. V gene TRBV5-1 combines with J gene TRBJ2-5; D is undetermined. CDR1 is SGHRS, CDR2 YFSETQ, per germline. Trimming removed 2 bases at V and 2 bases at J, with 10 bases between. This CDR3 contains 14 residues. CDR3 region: CASSFSPLQETQYF. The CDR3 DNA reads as TGCGCCAGCAGCTTCAGCCCGCTACAAGAGACCCAGTACTTC.

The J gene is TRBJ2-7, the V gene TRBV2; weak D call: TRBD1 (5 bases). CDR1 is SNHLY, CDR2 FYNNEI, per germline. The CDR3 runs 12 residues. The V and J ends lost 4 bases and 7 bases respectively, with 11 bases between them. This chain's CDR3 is CASSVSQGEQYF. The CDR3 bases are TGTGCCAGCAGTGTTTCGCAGGGAGAGCAGTACTTC.

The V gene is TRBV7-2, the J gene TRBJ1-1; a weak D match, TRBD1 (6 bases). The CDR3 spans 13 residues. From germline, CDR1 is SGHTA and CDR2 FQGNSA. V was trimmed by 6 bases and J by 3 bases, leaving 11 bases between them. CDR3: CASRYSGDTEAFF. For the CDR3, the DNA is TGTGCCAGCAGATACTCAGGGGACACTGAAGCTTTCTTT.

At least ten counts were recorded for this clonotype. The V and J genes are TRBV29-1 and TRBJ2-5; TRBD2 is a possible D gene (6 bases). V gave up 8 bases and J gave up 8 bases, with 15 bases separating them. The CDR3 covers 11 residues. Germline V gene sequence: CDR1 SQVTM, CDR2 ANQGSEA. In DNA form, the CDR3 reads TGCAGCACCCAGGCGGGGCTTACCCAGTACTTC. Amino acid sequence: CSTQAGLTQYF.

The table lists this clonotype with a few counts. The CDR3 bases are TGTGCCAGCAGTTCGGGACTAGCGGGTTTCACTGAGCAGTTCTTC. Translated: CASSSGLAGFTEQFF. The chain joins TRBV12-3 or TRBV12-4 to TRBJ2-1; 12 nucleotides agree with TRBD2. The V and J ends lost 4 bases and 9 bases, in that order; junction bases with no gene match: 7. CDR3 size: 15 residues.

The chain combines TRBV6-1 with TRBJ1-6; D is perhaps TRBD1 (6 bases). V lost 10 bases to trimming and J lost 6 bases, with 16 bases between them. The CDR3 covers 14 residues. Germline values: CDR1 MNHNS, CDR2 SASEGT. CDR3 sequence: CANGENRVNSPLHF. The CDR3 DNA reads TGTGCCAACGGGGAAAACAGGGTTAATTCACCCCTCCACTTT.

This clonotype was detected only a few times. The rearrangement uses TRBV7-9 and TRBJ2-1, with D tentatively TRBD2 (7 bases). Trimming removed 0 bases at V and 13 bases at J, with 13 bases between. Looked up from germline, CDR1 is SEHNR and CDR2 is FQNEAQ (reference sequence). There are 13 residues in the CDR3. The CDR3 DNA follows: TGTGCCAGCAGCTTAGCGGGGGGGCCACAACAGTTCTTC. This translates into CASSLAGGPQQFF.

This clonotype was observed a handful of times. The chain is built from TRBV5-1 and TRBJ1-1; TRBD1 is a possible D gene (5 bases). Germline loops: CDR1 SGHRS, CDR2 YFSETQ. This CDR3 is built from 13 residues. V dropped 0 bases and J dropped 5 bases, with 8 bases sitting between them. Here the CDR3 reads CASSLAPGTEAFF. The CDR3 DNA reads TGCGCCAGCAGCTTGGCCCCAGGGACTGAAGCTTTCTTT.

The CDR3 DNA reads TGTGCCAGCAGCCCCTCCCGACAGGCAGATACGCAGTATTTT. Its protein product is CASSPSRQADTQYF. This rearrangement joins TRBV7-9 to TRBJ2-3, with D maybe TRBD1 (6 bases). Per the germline V gene, CDR1 is SEHNR and CDR2 is FQNEAQ (reference sequence). V gave up 5 bases and J gave up 4 bases, with 13 bases separating them. The CDR3 sequence is 14 residues long.

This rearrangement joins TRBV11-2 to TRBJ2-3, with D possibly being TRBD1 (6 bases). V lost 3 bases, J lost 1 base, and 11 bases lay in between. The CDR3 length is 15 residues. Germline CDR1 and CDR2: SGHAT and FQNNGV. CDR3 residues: CASSFGGAGTDTQYF. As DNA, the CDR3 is TGTGCCAGCAGCTTTGGGGGCGCCGGCACAGATACGCAGTATTTT. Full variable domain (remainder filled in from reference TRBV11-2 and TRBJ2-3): EAGVAQSPRYKIIEKRQSVAFWCNPISGHATLYWYQQILGQGPKLLIQFQNNGVVDDSQLPKDRFSAERLKGVDSTLKIQPAKLEDSAVYLCASSFGGAGTDTQYFGPGTRLTVL.

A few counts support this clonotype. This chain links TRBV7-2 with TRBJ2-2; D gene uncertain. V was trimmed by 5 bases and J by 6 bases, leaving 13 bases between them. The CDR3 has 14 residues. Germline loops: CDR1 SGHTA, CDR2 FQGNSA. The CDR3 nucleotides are TGTGCCAGCAGCCCCGGGTTAATCTCCGGGGAGCTGTTTTTT. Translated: CASSPGLISGELFF.

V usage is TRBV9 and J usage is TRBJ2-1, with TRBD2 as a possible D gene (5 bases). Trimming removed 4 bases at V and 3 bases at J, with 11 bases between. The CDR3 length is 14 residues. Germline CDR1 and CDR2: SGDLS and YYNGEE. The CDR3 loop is CASSPGGVYNEQFF. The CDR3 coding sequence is TGTGCCAGCAGCCCCGGAGGAGTCTACAATGAGCAGTTCTTC.

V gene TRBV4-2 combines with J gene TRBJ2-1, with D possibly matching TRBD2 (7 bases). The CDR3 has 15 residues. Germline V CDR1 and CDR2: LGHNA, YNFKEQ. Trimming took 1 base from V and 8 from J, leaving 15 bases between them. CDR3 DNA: TGTGCCAGCAGCCAAGCGAGGGGGGGCCTGGATGAGCAGTTCTTC. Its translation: CASSQARGGLDEQFF.

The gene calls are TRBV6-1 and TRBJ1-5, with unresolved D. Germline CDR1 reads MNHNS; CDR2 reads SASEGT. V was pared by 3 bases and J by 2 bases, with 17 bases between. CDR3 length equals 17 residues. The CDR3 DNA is TGTGCCAGCAGTGATAATAGCTTTCTGAGGGGCAATCAGCCCCAGCATTTT. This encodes CASSDNSFLRGNQPQHF.

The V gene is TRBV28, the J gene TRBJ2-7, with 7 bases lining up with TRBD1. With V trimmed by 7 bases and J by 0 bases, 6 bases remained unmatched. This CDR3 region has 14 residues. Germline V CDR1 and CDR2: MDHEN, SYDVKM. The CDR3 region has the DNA TGTGCCAGCACGAAGACAGGGAGCTCCTACGAGCAGTACGTC. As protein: CASTKTGSSYEQYV.

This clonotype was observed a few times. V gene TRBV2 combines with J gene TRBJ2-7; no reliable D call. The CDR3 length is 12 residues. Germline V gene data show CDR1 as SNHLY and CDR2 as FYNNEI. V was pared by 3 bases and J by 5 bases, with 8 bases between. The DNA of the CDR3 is TGTGCCAGCAGTGAGGGATGGGACGAGCAGTACGTC. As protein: CASSEGWDEQYV.

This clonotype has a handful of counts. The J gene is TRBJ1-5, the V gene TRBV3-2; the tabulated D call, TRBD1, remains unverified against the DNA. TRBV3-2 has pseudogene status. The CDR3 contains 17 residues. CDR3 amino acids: CASSPTVNNDSNQPQHF. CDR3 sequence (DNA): TGTGCCAGCAGCCCGACAGTTAATAATGATAGCAATCAGCCCCAGCATTTT.

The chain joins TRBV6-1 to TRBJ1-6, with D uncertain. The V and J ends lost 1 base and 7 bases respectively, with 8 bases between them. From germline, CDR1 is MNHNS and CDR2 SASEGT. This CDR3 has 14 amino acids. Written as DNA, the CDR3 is TGTGCCAGCAGTGAAGAACTGACCAATTCACCCCTCCACTTT. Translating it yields CASSEELTNSPLHF.

The CDR3 bases are TGTGCCAGCAGCTCTGTCTATCGAAACACCATATATTTT. As protein: CASSSVYRNTIYF. The chain links TRBV11-2 to TRBJ1-3, with D unresolved. CDR1 and CDR2 (germline): SGHAT, FQNNGV. Trimming stripped 4 bases from V and 5 bases from J, with 9 bases between. The CDR3 loop spans 13 amino acids.